This TCR beta chain comes out of a study of T cells in Graves' hyperthyroidism and ophthalmopathy. Overall study context: The blood sample was taken at first diagnosis, before treatment began.

This clonotype was observed a handful of times. Antigen specificity is unknown. Ahead of any ophthalmopathy symptoms, the blood sample was obtained at the first diagnosis of hyperthyroidism. The V and J ends lost 9 bases and 0 bases respectively, with 13 bases between them. The CDR3 is made up of 15 amino acids. Germline lookup yields CDR1 KGHDR and CDR2 SFDVKD. Notes on the study in general: Blood also showed most of the thyroid clonotypes that were expanded above 0.001. Model predictions of ophthalmopathy came a median approximately 6.8 months before onset.

Amplification of TCR beta CDR3 regions was performed using RNA transcripts as template. The primer set for the first-round RT-PCR of the TCR CDR3 was HTBI. TCRdb reprocessed the multiplex PCR reads with MiXCR, giving one entry per CDR3 protein. This repertoire shows 300,000 to 450,000 distinct CDR3 sequences, approximately 13% found once; its top ten account for about a fifth. The specimen sequenced was blood. The receptor was isolated from a man younger than 40 with Graves' hyperthyroidism that later progressed to Graves' ophthalmopathy. This rearrangement joins TRBV24-1 to TRBJ2-2; D assignment may be TRBD1 or TRBD2 (5 bases each). The DNA of the CDR3 is TGTGCCACCGGGGGAGCAGGGTCGAACACCGGGGAGCTGTTTTTT. As protein: CATGGAGSNTGELFF.